This T cell receptor beta chain was sequenced for a study of CD8 T cells in Susac syndrome. The V gene lost 5 bases and the J gene lost 4 bases, with 8 bases spanning the gap. CDR1 is LNHDA and CDR2 is SQIVND in the germline V gene (reference sequence). There are 12 residues in the CDR3. It was with random hexamers that roughly 0.45 to 1 ug RNA was reverse transcribed. A multiplex approach, immunoSEQ multiplex PCR, amplified TCR beta CDR3 across 54 Vbeta and 13 Jbeta. TCRdb re-derived calls from the immunoSEQ multiplex PCR reads in MiXCR, one entry per CDR3 protein. The data hold a few hundred thousand distinct CDR3 sequences, with roughly 81% observed a single time. Sequencing targeted TCR beta in blood CD8+ and CD4+ T cells.

V usage is TRBV19 and J usage is TRBJ1-1; D not certain. The TCR sequence derives from a human donor with multiple sclerosis. The sequenced material came from CD8+ T cells from PBMCs. CDR3 nucleotides: TGTGCCAGTAGTTCGGACCCCACTGAAGCTTTCTTT. Residues: CASSSDPTEAFF.